This TCR beta chain comes out of a study of blood T cell repertoires in COVID-19. Overall study: From T cells, B-cell-depleted T cells, or PBMCs came the material, which was cDNA or gDNA.

Germline V gene data show CDR1 as MDHEN and CDR2 as SYDVKM. The ends lost 1 base at V and 11 bases at J; junction bases unmatched: 9. The CDR3 sequence is 15 residues long. Per the authors' pipeline: By means of reference gene primer amplification, nucleated cell counts were estimated. Assay: immunoSEQ multiplex PCR; the TCRdb copy retains only in-frame clones and omits some. For V, J and clone size, that table is used; D and trimming come from the DNA. The sample lists under 300,000 clones, 88% occurring once. The TCR sequence derives from a woman between 40 and 50 years old who had recovered from COVID-19. Sequencing was done on a sample of peripheral blood. The chain links TRBV28 to TRBJ2-2, with TRBD1 matching 8 bases. The DNA of the CDR3 is TGTGCCAGCAGTTTATTAGACAGGGGCCCCTACGAGCTGTTTTTT. This gives the protein CASSLLDRGPYELFF.